This TCR beta chain was observed in a study of naive CD8 T cells in extremely preterm neonates. Study-wide results and limits: Shared CDR3 nucleotide sequences: preterm about 2.8%, term 0.4% to 0.5%, children roughly 0.03%, adults around 0.0094%.

Repertoires were generated with immunoSEQ multiplex PCR, while TCRdb's copy carries only in-frame clones and drops some. There are about 5,100 clones in the sample; almost 99% occur only once, and roughly 0.59% lies in the top ten. CDR1 and CDR2 from the germline V gene are SGDLS and YYNGEE. The V gene lost 4 bases and the J gene lost 3 bases, with 15 bases spanning the gap. The CDR3 consists of 15 residues. This clone was counted once. No antigen is known for it. This sequence joins TRBV9 and TRBJ2-3; D perhaps matches TRBD2 (5 bases). The specimen was naive CD8+ T cells from blood. This TCR was recovered from a human donor in good health. CDR3 bases: TGTGCCAGCAGCCCCCCGGCGGGCTCTACAGATACGCAGTATTTT. It codes for CASSPPAGSTDTQYF.